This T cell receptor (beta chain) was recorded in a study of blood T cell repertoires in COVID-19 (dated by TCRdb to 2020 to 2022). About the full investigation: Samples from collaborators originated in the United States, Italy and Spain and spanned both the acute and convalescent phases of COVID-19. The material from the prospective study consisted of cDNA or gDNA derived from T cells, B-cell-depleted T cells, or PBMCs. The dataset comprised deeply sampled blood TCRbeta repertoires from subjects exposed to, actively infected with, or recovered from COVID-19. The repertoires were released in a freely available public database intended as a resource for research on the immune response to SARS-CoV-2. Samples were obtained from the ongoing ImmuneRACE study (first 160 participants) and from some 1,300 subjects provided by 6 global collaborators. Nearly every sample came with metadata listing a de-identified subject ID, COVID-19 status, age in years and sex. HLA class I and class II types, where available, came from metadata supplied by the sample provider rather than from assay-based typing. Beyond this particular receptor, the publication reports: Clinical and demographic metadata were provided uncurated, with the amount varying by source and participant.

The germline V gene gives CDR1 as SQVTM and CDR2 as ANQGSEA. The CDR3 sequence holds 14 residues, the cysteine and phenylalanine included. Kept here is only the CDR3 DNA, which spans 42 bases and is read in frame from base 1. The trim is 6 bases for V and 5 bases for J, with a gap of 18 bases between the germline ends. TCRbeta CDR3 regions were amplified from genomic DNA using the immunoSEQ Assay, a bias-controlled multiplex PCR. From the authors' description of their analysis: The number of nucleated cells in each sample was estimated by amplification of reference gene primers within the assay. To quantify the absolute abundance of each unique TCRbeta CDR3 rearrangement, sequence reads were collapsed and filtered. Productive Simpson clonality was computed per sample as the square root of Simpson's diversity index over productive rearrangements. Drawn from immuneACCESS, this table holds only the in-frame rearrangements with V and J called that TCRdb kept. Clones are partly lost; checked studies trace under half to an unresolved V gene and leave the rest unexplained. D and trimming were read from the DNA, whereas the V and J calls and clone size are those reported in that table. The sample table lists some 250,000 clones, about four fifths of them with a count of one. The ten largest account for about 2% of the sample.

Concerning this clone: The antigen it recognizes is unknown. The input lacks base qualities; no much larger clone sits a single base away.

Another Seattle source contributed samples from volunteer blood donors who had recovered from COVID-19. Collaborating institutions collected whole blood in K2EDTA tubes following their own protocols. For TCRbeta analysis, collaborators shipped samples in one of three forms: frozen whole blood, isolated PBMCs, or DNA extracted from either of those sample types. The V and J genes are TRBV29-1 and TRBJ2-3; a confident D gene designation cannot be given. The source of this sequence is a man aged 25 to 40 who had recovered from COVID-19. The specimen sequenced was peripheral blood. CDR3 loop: CSVALPPPKDTQYF. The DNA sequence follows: TGCAGCGTCGCCCTCCCCCCCCCTAAAGATACGCAGTATTTT.